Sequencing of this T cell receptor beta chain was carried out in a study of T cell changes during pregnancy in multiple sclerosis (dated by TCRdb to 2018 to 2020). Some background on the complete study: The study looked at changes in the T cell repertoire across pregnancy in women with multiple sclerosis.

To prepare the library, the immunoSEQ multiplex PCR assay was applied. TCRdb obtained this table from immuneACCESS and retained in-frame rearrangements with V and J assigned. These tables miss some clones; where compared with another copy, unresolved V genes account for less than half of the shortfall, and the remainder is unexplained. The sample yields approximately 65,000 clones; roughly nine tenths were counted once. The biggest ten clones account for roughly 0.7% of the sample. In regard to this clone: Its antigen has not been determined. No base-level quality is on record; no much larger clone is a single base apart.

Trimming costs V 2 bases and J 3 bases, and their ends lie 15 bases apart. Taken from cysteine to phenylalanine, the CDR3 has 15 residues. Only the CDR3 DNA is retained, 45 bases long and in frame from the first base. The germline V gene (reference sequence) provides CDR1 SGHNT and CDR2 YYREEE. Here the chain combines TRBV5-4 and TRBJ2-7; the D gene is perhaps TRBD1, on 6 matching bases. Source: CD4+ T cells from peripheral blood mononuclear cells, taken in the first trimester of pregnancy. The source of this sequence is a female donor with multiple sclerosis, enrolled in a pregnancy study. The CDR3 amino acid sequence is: CASSFPVPGDYEQYF. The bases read TGTGCCAGCAGCTTTCCCGTACCAGGGGACTACGAGCAGTACTTC.